This T cell receptor beta chain emerged from a study of CD8 T cells in Susac syndrome. In Susac syndrome patients, recently defined diagnostic criteria for definite or probable disease were met. V dropped 2 bases and J dropped 13 bases, with 22 bases sitting between them. CDR3 size: 15 residues. The V gene's germline CDR1 is KGHDR and CDR2 SFDVKD. RNA in amounts of roughly 0.5 to 1 ug was reverse transcribed with random hexamers. One entry per CDR3 protein results from TCRdb running MiXCR on the immunoSEQ multiplex PCR reads. Of about 140,000 distinct CDR3 sequences listed, around 93% were seen once; the top ten hold more than 0.14%. General study results and limits: The study acknowledged a relatively small number of individuals in its TCR sequencing and HLA analysis.

Remarks on this clonotype: Its target is not known.

The rearrangement joins TRBV24-1 to TRBJ2-5, with a tentative D call TRBD1 (6 bases). The origin of this receptor is a human donor with Susac syndrome. Sequenced sample: CD4+ T cells from PBMCs. CDR3 sequence: CATSDSKLLPGHLYF. The CDR3 nucleotides read TGTGCCACCAGTGATTCAAAACTTTTGCCGGGACATTTGTACTTC.